This TCR beta chain was sequenced in a study of blood T cell repertoires in COVID-19 (dated by TCRdb to the early 2020s). Background for the entire study: The collaborator samples originated in the United States, Italy and Spain and spanned the acute and convalescent phases of COVID-19. The samples were drawn from two sources: the first 160 participants of the ongoing ImmuneRACE study, and 1,000 to 1,500 subjects contributed by 6 global collaborators. The material from the prospective study consisted of cDNA or gDNA derived from T cells, B-cell-depleted T cells, or PBMCs. A freely available public database, intended as a resource for researchers studying the immune response to SARS-CoV-2, is where the repertoires were released. The dataset comprised deeply sampled blood TCRbeta repertoires from subjects exposed to, actively infected with, or recovered from COVID-19. A de-identified subject ID, COVID-19 status, age in years and sex were almost always included in the sample metadata. Where HLA class I and class II types were available, the types were taken from metadata supplied by the sample provider, not from assay-based typing. Results and caveats for the whole study, not just this receptor: How much clinical and demographic metadata was included differed by source and by participant, and the metadata was provided uncurated.

Whole blood was collected in K2EDTA tubes by collaborating institutions according to the institutions' own protocols. Collaborator samples were shipped for TCRbeta analysis as frozen whole blood, isolated PBMCs, or DNA extracted from either sample type. TCRbeta CDR3 regions were amplified from genomic DNA by means of the immunoSEQ Assay, a bias-controlled multiplex PCR. Turning to the authors' computational methods: Within the assay, amplification of reference gene primers was used to estimate how many nucleated cells each sample contained. To quantify the absolute abundance of each unique TCRbeta CDR3 rearrangement, sequence reads were collapsed and filtered. For each sample, productive Simpson clonality was calculated by taking the square root of Simpson's diversity index across productive rearrangements. As stored in TCRdb, this immuneACCESS dataset retains in-frame rearrangements with V and J assigned. A fraction of the clones does not appear; measured against another copy, unresolved V genes explain less than half of the discrepancy, and the remainder lacks a known reason. The V and J calls and the clone size are those of that table, but D and trimming were determined from the DNA. Present in this sample are roughly 95,000 clones, over 80% of which were seen just once. Clones ranked in the top ten supply around a sixth of the sample.

Concerning this clone: The clone's antigen remains unknown. Within one base of it there is no much larger clone, and no base qualities were kept.

Counted from cysteine to phenylalanine, this CDR3 has 18 amino acids. Only the CDR3 region is kept as DNA, spanning 54 bases read in frame from base 1. The germline V gene (reference sequence) sets CDR1 to PRHDT and CDR2 to FYEKMQ. V and J lose 5 bases and 2 bases, and a span of 23 bases separates them. The chain is made from TRBV13 and TRBJ2-3; the D region possibly corresponds to TRBD2 (6 bases align). The TCR was taken from a man at least 80 years old with acute or convalescent COVID-19. Source material: peripheral blood. The nucleotides are TGTGCCAGCAGCCCCACCCTGAGCGTGGGAGGCTCCACAGATACGCAGTATTTT. Its protein reads: CASSPTLSVGGSTDTQYF.